The next 19 T cell receptor beta chains were all read from a single sample in a study of identical twins. A single record per CDR3 protein comes from TCRdb applying MiXCR to the 5' RACE reads. The table includes about 340,000 distinct CDR3 sequences, about 12% detected once. The same sample was also used in a study of yellow fever vaccine responses in identical twins.

Sequenced input: CD8+ T cells sorted from blood. The source of these receptors is a woman in her late teens or twenties in good health.

This clonotype was found many times. This chain uses TRBV10-3 with TRBJ2-7; D is unclear. Deletions cut 4 bases from V and 1 base from J, with 5 bases between. Germline V lookup: CDR1 ENHRY, CDR2 SYGVKD. This CDR3 has 12 residues. CDR3 loop: CAISAGSYEQYF. The CDR3 DNA follows: TGTGCCATCAGTGCCGGGTCCTACGAGCAGTACTTC.

The chain has TRBV28 and TRBJ2-1; 16 nucleotides line up with TRBD2. The junction had 10 bases not matched to a gene; V was cut back by 4 bases and J by 1 base. Germline CDR1 reads MDHEN; CDR2 reads SYDVKM. CDR3 length equals 20 residues. CDR3 in DNA: TGTGCCAGCAGTTCAACGGGACTAGCGGGAGGGATCTTTTCCTACAATGAGCAGTTCTTC. Translating it yields CASSSTGLAGGIFSYNEQFF.

This chain connects TRBV11-2 to TRBJ2-1; a possible D gene is TRBD1 (5 bases). CDR1 SGHAT and CDR2 FQNNGV come from the germline V gene. V lost 7 bases to trimming and J lost 1 base, with 17 bases between them. This CDR3 has 16 residues. The CDR3: CASIHKRAGSYNEQFF. CDR3 nucleotides: TGTGCCAGCATCCACAAAAGGGCAGGGTCCTACAATGAGCAGTTCTTC.

The chain links TRBV11-1 to TRBJ2-1; the match to TRBD2 covers 8 bases. Per the germline V gene, CDR1 is SGHAT and CDR2 is FQDESV (reference sequence). Trimming took 3 bases from V and 7 from J; bases not matched to a gene: 14. The CDR3 length is 17 residues. CDR3 amino acids: CASSFVSGGALGNEQFF. CDR3 DNA: TGTGCCAGCAGCTTTGTGTCGGGGGGGGCCCTGGGGAATGAGCAGTTCTTC.

In its sample, this clonotype was seen a few times. The chain is built from TRBV25-1 and TRBJ2-1; D ambiguous. The germline gives CDR1 MGHDK, CDR2 SYGVNS. The V and J ends lost 3 bases and 2 bases respectively, with 11 bases between them. The CDR3 contains 15 residues. As DNA, the CDR3 is TGTGCCAGCAGTGACTCTAGTGCCCCCTACAATGAGCAGTTCTTC. This codes for CASSDSSAPYNEQFF.

This clonotype has just a few counts. The chain is built from TRBV6-5 and TRBJ1-1; D not certain. The CDR3 contains 14 residues. Trimming stripped 2 bases from V and 4 bases from J, with 11 bases between. Per germline, CDR1 MNHEY and CDR2 SVGAGI. The CDR3 reads CASSYTRVGTEAFF. DNA of the CDR3: TGTGCCAGCAGTTACACAAGGGTGGGCACTGAAGCTTTCTTT.

In this sample, this clonotype turned up many times. The rearrangement joins TRBV10-3 to TRBJ2-3; TRBD2 matches 7 bases. Germline V gene sequence: CDR1 ENHRY, CDR2 SYGVKD. This CDR3 is built from 16 residues. V trimming: 0 bases; J trimming: 1 base; junction bases outside the gene matches: 4. This chain's CDR3 is CAISESPGGRTDTQYF. CDR3 bases: TGTGCCATCAGTGAGTCACCGGGAGGTCGCACAGATACGCAGTATTTT.

In regard to this clonotype: Germline is not matched at one junction end, which may reflect a read error. This rearrangement joins TRBV18 to TRBJ1-4; D not resolved. In germline, CDR1 is KGHSH, CDR2 LQKENI. The CDR3 is made up of 13 amino acids. This CDR3 is CANSPRKGEKLFF. Here the CDR3 DNA reads TGTGCCAACTCACCACGGAAGGGCGAAAAACTGTTTTTT.

The chain combines TRBV21-1 with TRBJ1-2. TRBV21-1 is an annotated pseudogene. The CDR3 spans 16 residues. CDR3 sequence reads: CASSKVEIPPDYGYTF. The DNA of the CDR3 is TGTGCCAGCAGCAAAGTGGAGATCCCACCCGACTATGGCTACACCTTC.

This clonotype was seen only a few times. The V and J genes are TRBV27 and TRBJ2-3; TRBD2 might be the D (6 bases). This CDR3 comprises 16 residues. The germline CDR1 and CDR2 sequences are MNHEY and SMNVEV (reference sequence). Trimming stripped 2 bases from V and 2 bases from J, with 14 bases between. The CDR3 coding sequence is TGTGCCAGCAGTTTAGTAACGGGGGTTCCCACAGATACGCAGTATTTT. Translating gives CASSLVTGVPTDTQYF.

The sample holds a few counts of this clonotype. V and J are TRBV9 and TRBJ2-1; 7 bases fit TRBD2. Looked up from germline, CDR1 is SGDLS and CDR2 is YYNGEE. This CDR3 spans 15 amino acids. After removal of 3 bases from V and 0 bases from J, the junction contained 3 bases not matched to a gene. CDR3 loop: CASSELASSYNEQFF. The CDR3 coding sequence is TGTGCCAGCAGCGAACTAGCGAGCTCCTACAATGAGCAGTTCTTC.

This chain uses TRBV7-6 with TRBJ2-1; D is unclear. Germline lookup yields CDR1 SGHVS and CDR2 FNYEAQ. The CDR3 length is 13 residues. V gave up 5 bases and J gave up 6 bases, with 11 bases separating them. CDR3 in DNA: TGTGCCAGCAGCCCTAACTTCCGCAATGAGCAGTTCTTC. This gives the protein CASSPNFRNEQFF.

Many counts were recorded for this clonotype. This chain uses TRBV4-1 with TRBJ2-5; D is undetermined. The V gene's germline CDR1 is MGHRA and CDR2 YSYEKL. V shed 5 bases and J shed 3 bases, with 10 bases lying between them. The CDR3 runs to 13 residues. The CDR3 DNA sequence: TGCGCCAGCAGCAGGGCTATAAAAGAGACCCAGTACTTC. This codes for CASSRAIKETQYF.

The chain carries TRBV11-2 and TRBJ1-1, with D possibly TRBD1 on 5 matching bases. Trimming took 1 base from V and 6 from J, leaving 12 bases between them. CDR1 is SGHAT, CDR2 FQNNGV, per germline. The length of the CDR3 is 14 residues. CDR3 DNA sequence: TGTGCCAGCAGCTTAGTTCAGGGTAGGCCTGAAGCTTTCTTT. It specifies CASSLVQGRPEAFF.

The chain carries TRBV20-1 and TRBJ2-7, with D maybe TRBD2 (6 bases). The germline V gene has CDR1 DFQATT and CDR2 SNEGSKA (reference sequence). The length of the CDR3 is 15 residues. The V and J ends lost 0 bases and 3 bases respectively, with 15 bases between them. The CDR3 reads CSARDQAGSIYEQYF. As DNA, the CDR3 is TGCAGTGCTAGAGATCAGGCGGGATCGATCTACGAGCAGTACTTC.

This clonotype was seen only a few times. The chain uses TRBV6-1 and TRBJ2-3, with D perhaps matching TRBD1 (6 bases). Trimming took 6 bases from V and 0 from J, leaving 16 bases between them. The CDR3 is 16 amino acids. CDR1 and CDR2 (germline): MNHNS, SASEGT. The DNA of the CDR3 is TGTGCCAGCAGCCCTGACAGGAGAGATAGCACAGATACGCAGTATTTT. This encodes CASSPDRRDSTDTQYF.

The V and J genes are TRBV6-2 or TRBV6-3 and TRBJ2-3, with 10 bases that match TRBD2. This CDR3 comprises 20 residues. V was clipped by 2 bases and J by 1 base; unmatched bases: 15. Germline V gene lookup returns CDR1 MNHEY and CDR2 SVGEGT. CDR3: CASSYTPPSSGRGGTDTQYF. CDR3 in DNA: TGTGCCAGCAGTTACACCCCCCCCTCTAGCGGGAGAGGAGGCACAGATACGCAGTATTTT.

Only a few counts were recorded for this clonotype. The chain combines TRBV10-3 with TRBJ2-4; either TRBD1 or TRBD2 may fit D (6 bases each). Germline V gene lookup returns CDR1 ENHRY and CDR2 SYGVKD. The CDR3 has 17 residues. V lost 0 bases to trimming and J lost 0 bases, with 12 bases between them. In nucleotides, the CDR3 is TGTGCCATCAGTGAGTCCAAGGGGGGACTAGCCAAAAACATTCAGTACTTC. As protein: CAISESKGGLAKNIQYF.

This clonotype was detected only a few times. The V and J genes are TRBV14 and TRBJ2-2; D may be TRBD2 (6 bases). Germline CDR1 is SGHDN and CDR2 is FVKESK. Between the trimmed V and J ends, which lost 3 bases and 3 bases, there was a span of 11 bases. This CDR3 region has 15 residues. The CDR3 bases are TGTGCCAGCAGCCATTACGGGAGATACACCGGGGAGCTGTTTTTT. This translates into CASSHYGRYTGELFF. The variable domain in full, with the rest retrieved from reference TRBV14 and TRBJ2-2, is EAGVTQFPSHSVIEKGQTVTLRCDPISGHDNLYWYRRVMGKEIKFLLHFVKESKQDESGMPNNRFLAERTGGTYSTLKVQPAELEDSGVYFCASSHYGRYTGELFFGEGSRLTVL.